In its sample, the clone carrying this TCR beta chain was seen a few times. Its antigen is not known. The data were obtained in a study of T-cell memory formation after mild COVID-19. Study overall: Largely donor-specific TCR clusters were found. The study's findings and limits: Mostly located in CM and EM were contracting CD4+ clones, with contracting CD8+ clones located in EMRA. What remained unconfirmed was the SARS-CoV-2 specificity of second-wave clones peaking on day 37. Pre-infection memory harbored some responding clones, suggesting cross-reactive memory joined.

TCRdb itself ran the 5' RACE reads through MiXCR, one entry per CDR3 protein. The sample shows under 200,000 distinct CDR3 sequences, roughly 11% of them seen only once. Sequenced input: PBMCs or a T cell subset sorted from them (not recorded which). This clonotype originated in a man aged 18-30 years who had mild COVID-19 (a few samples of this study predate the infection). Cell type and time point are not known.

The CDR3 protein is CASSQVLTGANTGELFF. The CDR3 DNA is TGCGCCAGCAGCCAAGTGTTGACGGGGGCGAACACCGGGGAGCTGTTTTTT. The V and J genes are TRBV4-3 and TRBJ2-2; maybe TRBD2 (6 bases). V lost 1 base and J lost 0, with 12 bases in between. This CDR3 region has 17 residues. CDR1 LGHNA and CDR2 YSLEER come from the germline V gene.